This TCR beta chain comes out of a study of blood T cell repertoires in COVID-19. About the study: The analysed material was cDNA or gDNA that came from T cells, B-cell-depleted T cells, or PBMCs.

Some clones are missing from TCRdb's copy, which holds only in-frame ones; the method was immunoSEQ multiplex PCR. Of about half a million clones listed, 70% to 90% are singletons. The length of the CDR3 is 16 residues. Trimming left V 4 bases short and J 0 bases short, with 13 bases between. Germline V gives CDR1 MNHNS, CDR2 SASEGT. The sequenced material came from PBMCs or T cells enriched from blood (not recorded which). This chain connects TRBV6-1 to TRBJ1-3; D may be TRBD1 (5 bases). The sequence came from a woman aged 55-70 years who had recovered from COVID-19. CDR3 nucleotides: TGTGCCAGCAGTGTTTGGGCGGACAACTCTGGAAACACCATATATTTT. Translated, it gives CASSVWADNSGNTIYF.